What follows is one T cell receptor beta chain and its context. This CDR3 has 13 residues. From germline, CDR1 is SQVTM and CDR2 ANQGSEA. V shed 4 bases and J 5 bases; nucleotides not matched to a gene: 3. This record comes from a study of CD8 T cells in Susac syndrome. Study information: Within the sequenced group of Susac syndrome patients, about 6 showed active disease and fewer than 10 were in remission.

Roughly 0.5 to 1 ug RNA was reverse transcribed with random hexamers. In TCRdb, the immunoSEQ multiplex PCR reads were re-called with MiXCR into one record per CDR3 protein. The table has approximately 87,000 distinct CDR3 sequences, roughly 96% seen once. This TCR was recovered from a human donor with Susac syndrome. Material: CD8+ T cells from PBMCs. The chain uses TRBV29-1 and TRBJ2-1, with 9 bases fitting TRBD2. The CDR3 here is CSVASGTNNEQFF. DNA of the CDR3: TGCAGCGTTGCTAGCGGGACGAACAATGAGCAGTTCTTC.